This note documents a single TCR beta chain sequence. Its specificity is unknown. These data come from a study of blood T cells in healthy people across ages. Study results and limitations: Compared with aged donors, long-lived donors showed fewer expanded clones, suggesting selection.

CDR3 length equals 14 residues. Individuals who donated were healthy Caucasians from Russia aged about 6 to 90. Each sample yielded at least 6 million isolated PBMCs. Together with a sample-barcoded 5' primer, a J-beta primer mix was included in a second PCR lasting about 7 to 12 cycles. TCRdb reprocessed the 5' RACE reads with MiXCR, giving one entry per CDR3 protein. The data contain approximately 730,000 distinct CDR3 sequences, around half of them singletons. Sequenced: blood. The TCR originated in an elderly man in good health. The chain is built from TRBV12-3 or TRBV12-4 and TRBJ2-4, with D possibly being TRBD1 (6 bases). The J call may not be correct, given that the DNA end is closer to TRBJ2-7. CDR3 sequence: CASNPGQLGGEQYF. CDR3 DNA sequence: TGTGCCAGCAACCCCGGACAGTTAGGCGGCGAGCAGTACTTC.